Listed here are 10 T cell receptor beta chains from one sample, sequenced in a study of blood T cells in healthy people across ages. Primed by a sample-barcoded 5' primer and a J-beta primer mix, a second PCR proceeded for roughly 6 to 12 cycles. TCRdb analysed the 5' RACE reads with MiXCR anew, one entry per CDR3 protein. The repertoire holds roughly 680,000 distinct CDR3 sequences, approximately 49% seen once, with under 35% in the top ten. Sequencing was carried out using blood. All receptors derive from a woman aged 60-75 years in good health.

The V and J genes are TRBV25-1 and TRBJ2-5; 9 nucleotides agree with TRBD2. The CDR3 is made up of 16 amino acids. V lost 4 bases and J lost 5; bases outside the gene matches: 11. CDR1 MGHDK and CDR2 SYGVNS come from the germline V gene. The CDR3 DNA reads TGTGCCAGCAGTGCGCCTTCTAGCGGGATGTGGGAGACCCAGTACTTC. Translation gives CASSAPSSGMWETQYF.

The chain links TRBV29-1 to TRBJ2-5, with D unresolved. The V end was cut by 5 bases, the J end by 11 bases, with 15 bases between. CDR1 is SQVTM, CDR2 ANQGSEA, per germline. This CDR3 spans 11 amino acids. The CDR3 loop reads CSVRPYNEQYF. The CDR3 DNA reads TGCAGCGTTCGACCCTACAATGAGCAGTACTTC.

In this sample, this clonotype turned up a few times. The rearrangement links TRBV7-2 to TRBJ2-6, with TRBD2 matching over 11 bases. From germline, CDR1 is SGHTA and CDR2 FQGNSA. This CDR3 is 16 amino acids long. Trimming at V came to 3 bases and at J to 3 bases, leaving 1 base not matched to a gene. The CDR3: CASSLTSGIGANVLTF. The CDR3 DNA is TGTGCCAGCAGCTTGACTAGCGGGATTGGGGCCAACGTCCTGACTTTC.

The chain couples TRBV7-3 to TRBJ2-3, with D possibly matching TRBD2 (6 bases). The V gene lost 2 bases and the J gene lost 0 bases, with 12 bases spanning the gap. The CDR3 spans 16 residues. Germline CDR1 and CDR2: SGHTA and FQGTGA. The CDR3 loop is CASSLRAGLSTDTQYF. CDR3 DNA sequence: TGTGCCAGCAGCTTACGGGCGGGACTTAGCACAGATACGCAGTATTTT.

This clonotype has only a few counts. The chain couples TRBV10-3 to TRBJ2-5; 7 bases agree with TRBD2. The trim removed 5 bases at V and 2 bases at J, leaving 2 bases unmatched. Germline V gives CDR1 ENHRY, CDR2 SYGVKD. The CDR3 has 13 residues. Here the CDR3 reads CAISSGLQETQYF. The DNA for the CDR3 is TGTGCCATCAGTTCGGGACTACAAGAGACCCAGTACTTC.

This clonotype was seen a few times. The chain carries TRBV5-8 and TRBJ2-5; the D is unclear. The CDR3 covers 13 residues. Germline V gene lookup returns CDR1 SGHTS and CDR2 YDEGEE. The V end lost 4 bases, the J end lost 0 bases, and 7 bases lay between the germline ends. CDR3 nucleotide sequence: TGTGCCAGCAGCCCCCAAGACCAAGAGACCCAGTACTTC. Translating gives CASSPQDQETQYF.

This chain joins TRBV10-3 and TRBJ2-4; D gene uncertain. The J call is in doubt because the DNA end fits TRBJ2-7 better. Germline CDR1 is ENHRY and CDR2 is SYGVKD. CDR3 length equals 13 residues. The CDR3 loop is CAISELSVGEQYF. In nucleotides, the CDR3 is TGTGCCATCAGTGAGTTGTCAGTGGGCGAGCAGTACTTC.

The chain carries TRBV20-1 and TRBJ2-7, with 10 bases fitting TRBD1. CDR3 length equals 17 residues. V trimming: 0 bases; J trimming: 2 bases; junction bases outside the gene matches: 10. Germline V gene lookup returns CDR1 DFQATT and CDR2 SNEGSKA (reference sequence). The CDR3, as DNA: TGCAGTGCTAGAGACCTGCATTCGGGACAGGGGACCTACGAGCAGTACTTC. Amino acids: CSARDLHSGQGTYEQYF.

J is TRBJ2-5 and V is TRBV11-2; TRBD1 agrees at 7 bases. Germline lookup yields CDR1 SGHAT and CDR2 FQNNGV. V trimming: 5 bases; J trimming: 5 bases; junction bases outside the gene matches: 8. There are 14 residues in the CDR3. CDR3 sequence: CASSVTGAGETQYF. CDR3 nucleotides: TGTGCCAGCAGCGTAACAGGGGCCGGGGAGACCCAGTACTTC.

The rearrangement joins TRBV28 to TRBJ2-7; TRBD1 agrees at 9 bases. CDR1 and CDR2 (germline): MDHEN, SYDVKM. CDR3 length: 15 amino acids. V shed 3 bases and J 2 bases; nucleotides not matched to a gene: 5. CDR3 DNA: TGTGCCAGCAGTTTTGGGACAGGGAAAACCTACGAGCAGTACTTC. Its translation is CASSFGTGKTYEQYF.